Listed below are T cell receptor beta chains from one sample, sequenced in a study of blood T cell repertoires in COVID-19. Sequencing used immunoSEQ multiplex PCR; TCRdb keeps in-frame clones, though not all of them. Among fewer than 300,000 clones listed, roughly nine tenths were seen once. What was sequenced was peripheral blood. Receptor source: a man in his forties who had recovered from COVID-19. Each CDR3 is given with its conserved first and last residue. The order of the fields is clone size, J gene, V gene, D gene, CDR3 protein, CDR3 DNA. A D gene is named only where the DNA matches it firmly. Only part of the rows carry a size: once, few, many, or a class if the clone is expanded.

NA TRBJ2-3 TRBV30 NA CAWSVENSPTDTQYF TGTGCCTGGAGTGTAGAGAACAGTCCGACAGATACGCAGTATTTT
NA TRBJ1-4 TRBV6-5 NA CASSLEGRRDKLFF TGTGCCAGCAGTTTAGAGGGCAGGAGGGACAAACTGTTTTTT
NA TRBJ1-1 TRBV5-1 NA CASSLRTAANTEAFF TGCGCCAGCAGCCTACGGACAGCCGCGAACACTGAAGCTTTCTTT
NA TRBJ1-5 TRBV2 TRBD1 CASRGTGISQPQHF TGTGCCAGCAGGGGGACAGGGATAAGTCAGCCCCAGCATTTT
NA TRBJ2-7 TRBV14 TRBD1 CASSETGDF TGTGCCAGCAGCGAAACAGGGGACTTC
NA TRBJ2-1 TRBV20-1 NA CSASFAGSHNEQFF TGCAGTGCTAGTTTTGCGGGGAGCCACAATGAGCAGTTCTTC
NA TRBJ2-7 TRBV7-3 NA CASSLFARGTSTPEQYF TGTGCCAGCAGCTTATTCGCCAGGGGCACCTCCACGCCCGAGCAGTACTTC
NA TRBJ1-2 TRBV5-8 TRBD1 CASSLWTGKGYTF TGTGCCAGCAGCTTGTGGACAGGGAAAGGCTACACCTTC
NA TRBJ1-1 TRBV6-5 TRBD1 CASFRDRVGQAEAFF TGTGCCAGCTTCCGGGACAGGGTGGGTCAGGCTGAAGCTTTCTTT
NA TRBJ2-5 TRBV7-8 TRBD2 CASSLISPGGGGSQETQYF TGTGCCAGCAGCTTAATTTCCCCGGGAGGCGGGGGGTCCCAAGAGACCCAGTACTTC
NA TRBJ2-5 TRBV4-2 TRBD2 CASSQNPIAGGISSETQYF TGTGCCAGCAGCCAGAATCCTATAGCGGGGGGAATCTCCTCGGAGACCCAGTACTTC
few TRBJ2-5 TRBV7-2 NA CASSLIVRQETQYF TGTGCCAGCAGCTTAATTGTCAGACAAGAGACCCAGTACTTC
NA TRBJ2-4 TRBV5-4 NA CASSLDGGLGNIQYF TGTGCCAGCAGCTTGGACGGGGGTCTCGGAAACATTCAGTACTTC
NA TRBJ2-7 TRBV6-5 NA CASSYQRFDEQYF TGTGCCAGCAGTTATCAGCGTTTCGACGAGCAGTACTTC
NA TRBJ2-1 TRBV19 NA CASSMTPRGPYNEQFF TGTGCCAGTAGTATGACGCCGCGGGGACCCTACAATGAGCAGTTCTTC
NA TRBJ2-3 TRBV2 TRBD2 CASSEARWDYQDTQYF TGTGCCAGCAGTGAAGCGAGGTGGGACTACCAAGATACGCAGTATTTT
NA TRBJ2-7 TRBV10-3 NA CAISSRSELYSYEQYF TGTGCCATCAGTTCCCGATCCGAACTCTACTCCTACGAGCAGTACTTC
NA TRBJ1-5 TRBV7-9 NA CASSPEAQTNQPQHF TGTGCCAGCAGCCCGGAAGCGCAGACCAATCAGCCCCAGCATTTT
NA TRBJ2-7 TRBV9 TRBD1 CASSVATGVVYEQYF TGTGCCAGCAGCGTAGCGACAGGGGTGGTGTACGAGCAGTACTTC
once TRBJ2-1 TRBV6-5 TRBD2 CASRKGGSYNEQFF TGTGCCAGCCGGAAGGGAGGGTCCTACAATGAGCAGTTCTTC